Following are 8 T cell receptor beta chains from one sample sequenced in a study of metastatic and nonmetastatic thyroid tumors. Treatment of any kind had been given to no patient before thyroid surgery. Through MiXCR, TCRdb re-clonotyped the PCR reads. The profile shows 30,000 or so clones, around a quarter of them singletons. Material for sequencing was blood. The receptors here all came from a female donor with papillary thyroid cancer or a benign thyroid nodule (not recorded which). Some clones in this sample may be carry-over from other donors' samples.

The chain uses TRBV7-8 and TRBJ1-5, with TRBD1 matching over 9 bases. J was trimmed by 6 bases and V by 1 base; bases with no gene match: 4. CDR1 and CDR2 (germline): SGHVS, FQNEAQ. The CDR3 loop spans 15 amino acids. CDR3 amino acids: CASSLVGQGFQPQHF. CDR3 in DNA: TGTGCCAGCAGCTTAGTGGGACAGGGTTTTCAGCCCCAGCATTTT.

This clone was seen many times. A single base separates this from a much larger clone, so it may be a read error. V and J are TRBV11-2 and TRBJ2-1; D may match TRBD1 or TRBD2 (5 bases each). The V gene's germline CDR1 is SGHAT and CDR2 FQNNGV. Deletions cut 3 bases from V and 3 bases from J, with 18 bases between. This CDR3 contains 17 residues. The CDR3 region has the DNA TGTGCCAGCAGCTTGAGGGCAGAAGGGGCCGTCTACAATGAGCAGTTCTTC. It yields the protein CASSLRAEGAVYNEQFF.

In this sample, this clone turned up a few times. Since a much larger clone is just one base distant, this may be a read error. Different DNA sequences within this sample yield the same CDR3. The chain recombines TRBV20-1 with TRBJ2-5, with D unresolved. Per germline, CDR1 DFQATT and CDR2 SNEGSKA (reference sequence). The CDR3 runs to 10 residues. Deletions cut 7 bases from V and 3 bases from J, with 6 bases between. CDR3 sequence reads: CSGSEETQYF. The CDR3 bases are TGCAGTGGTTCTGAAGAGACCCAGTACTTC.

This clone has ten or more counts. The rearrangement joins TRBV7-2 to TRBJ2-3, with D unclear. Trimming left V 1 base short and J 6 bases short, with 11 bases between. Germline V gene data show CDR1 as SGHTA and CDR2 as FQGNSA. CDR3 size: 14 residues. The CDR3 nucleotides are TGTGCCAGCAGCTTAGGGCTCCACGGCGATACGCAGTATTTT. Its protein is CASSLGLHGDTQYF.

This clone was observed many times. The rearrangement joins TRBV7-6 to TRBJ1-1, with unresolved D. V lost 5 bases to trimming and J lost 1 base, with 11 bases between them. Germline lookup yields CDR1 SGHVS and CDR2 FNYEAQ. This CDR3 comprises 14 residues. CDR3 amino acids: CASSKEETNTEAFF. CDR3 bases: TGTGCCAGCAGCAAGGAGGAGACGAACACTGAAGCTTTCTTT.

This clone was seen a few times. This could be a read error, since a much larger clone is one nucleotide away. V gene TRBV19 combines with J gene TRBJ2-2; D call uncertain. Germline-derived CDR1 and CDR2 are LNHDA and SQIVND (reference sequence). Trimming left V 6 bases short and J 4 bases short, with 9 bases between. The CDR3 runs 13 residues. CDR3 sequence (DNA): TGTGCCAGTAGCTTTGTACTCACCGGGGAGCTGTTTTTT. This codes for CASSFVLTGELFF.

In this sample, this clone turned up many times. The chain joins TRBV5-1 to TRBJ2-2, with a possible D match to TRBD1 (6 bases). V gave up 5 bases and J gave up 1 base, with 6 bases separating them. Germline-derived CDR1 and CDR2 are SGHRS and YFSETQ. CDR3 length equals 13 residues. The CDR3 DNA is TGCGCCAGCAGACAGGGGAACACCGGGGAGCTGTTTTTT. Translated, it gives CASRQGNTGELFF.

This clone was seen ten or more times. The chain joins TRBV20-1 to TRBJ2-5; 14 bases fit TRBD2. The CDR3 contains 15 residues. In germline, CDR1 is DFQATT, CDR2 SNEGSKA (reference sequence). CDR3 DNA: TGCAGACCCGGGACTAGCGGGAGTATGAGACAGACCCAGTACTTC. It is translated as CRPGTSGSMRQTQYF.